The 22 T cell receptor beta chains reported below all come from one sample, sequenced in a study of T-cell memory formation after mild COVID-19. Via MiXCR, TCRdb re-called the 5' RACE reads, giving one row per CDR3 protein. The profile shows under 450,000 distinct CDR3 sequences, roughly 14% of them singletons. Sequences were obtained from PBMCs or a T cell subset sorted from them (not recorded which). The source is a man aged 18 to 35 who had mild COVID-19 (a few samples of this study predate the infection). Cell type and time point are not known.

The chain has TRBV7-9 and TRBJ2-3, with D perhaps TRBD1 (5 bases). From germline, CDR1 is SEHNR and CDR2 FQNEAQ (reference sequence). The CDR3 spans 14 residues. With 3 bases removed from V and 3 bases from J, the gap between germline ends came to 10 bases. As DNA, the CDR3 is TGTGCCAGCAGCTTGACCTACAGGACAGATACGCAGTATTTT. This sequence encodes CASSLTYRTDTQYF.

This clonotype was seen more than once but under ten times. This chain links TRBV10-3 with TRBJ2-2, with 8 nucleotides matching TRBD1. The CDR3 sequence is 16 residues long. V shed 5 bases, J shed 5 bases, and the junction held 10 bases outside the gene matches. In germline, CDR1 is ENHRY, CDR2 SYGVKD. CDR3 loop: CAISPLLDRETGELFF. The CDR3 nucleotides are TGTGCCATCAGTCCCTTATTGGACAGGGAAACCGGGGAGCTGTTTTTT.

The rearrangement joins TRBV12-3 or TRBV12-4 to TRBJ1-2; a possible D gene is TRBD1 (6 bases). Trimming left V 3 bases short and J 8 bases short, with 16 bases between. CDR3 length: 14 residues. The CDR3 sequence: CASSFGAGAWGYTF. The CDR3 DNA sequence: TGTGCCAGCAGTTTTGGGGCAGGGGCTTGGGGCTACACCTTC.

There are many counts of this clonotype. This chain uses TRBV4-1 with TRBJ1-1; no definite D call. The CDR3 covers 15 residues. Trimming pared 1 base from V and 3 bases from J, leaving 12 bases between. Germline CDR1 is MGHRA and CDR2 is YSYEKL. CDR3 DNA: TGCGCCAGCAGCCAAGTGGGAGGGTCTTACACTGAAGCTTTCTTT. Encoded protein: CASSQVGGSYTEAFF.

This chain joins TRBV6-6 and TRBJ1-5, with a tentative D call TRBD1 (6 bases). This CDR3 region has 15 residues. V dropped 0 bases and J dropped 5 bases, with 11 bases sitting between them. Germline lookup yields CDR1 MNHNY and CDR2 SVGAGI (reference sequence). The CDR3 protein is CASSYSTTGYQPQHF. CDR3 in DNA: TGTGCCAGCAGTTACTCGACGACAGGTTATCAGCCCCAGCATTTT.

This clonotype appeared once. CDR3: CASRTSTGLLGHTEAFF. The CDR3 DNA reads as TGTGCCAGCAGGACCTCAACAGGGTTACTAGGGCACACTGAAGCTTTCTTT. The chain is built from TRBV27 and TRBJ1-1, with D possibly being TRBD1 (6 bases). Germline loops: CDR1 MNHEY, CDR2 SMNVEV (reference sequence). The germline V and J ends were trimmed by 6 bases and 3 bases, with 23 bases remaining between them. CDR3 length: 17 amino acids.

This clonotype was seen a handful of times. The rearrangement uses TRBV20-1 and TRBJ2-7, with 7 bases lining up with TRBD2. Trimming at V came to 3 bases and at J to 0 bases, leaving 8 bases not matched to a gene. Germline V CDR1 and CDR2: DFQATT, SNEGSKA (reference sequence). The CDR3 has 15 amino acids. The CDR3 region is CSASHGRHISYEQYF. The CDR3 region has the DNA TGCAGTGCTAGCCACGGGAGGCACATCTCCTACGAGCAGTACTTC.

This clonotype was counted only a few times. V gene TRBV4-1 combines with J gene TRBJ1-2; possible D gene TRBD1, 5 bases. V lost 2 bases and J lost 2, with 21 bases in between. The CDR3 loop spans 18 amino acids. CDR1 and CDR2 from the germline V gene are MGHRA and YSYEKL. CDR3 sequence reads: CASSQPFRRGGANYGYTF. The CDR3 coding sequence is TGCGCCAGCAGCCAACCCTTCCGCCGGGGGGGTGCAAACTATGGCTACACCTTC.

The J gene is TRBJ1-2, the V gene TRBV24-1; D uncertain. V was clipped by 1 base and J by 8 bases, with 13 bases between them. Germline values: CDR1 KGHDR, CDR2 SFDVKD. This CDR3 contains 14 residues. Here the CDR3 DNA reads TGTGCCACCAGTGATTTCCCAGGCAGAGGGGGCTACACCTTC. Its protein product is CATSDFPGRGGYTF.

This clonotype was counted between two and nine times. This rearrangement joins TRBV9 to TRBJ2-1, with D possibly matching TRBD2 (5 bases). The V gene lost 1 base and the J gene lost 6 bases, with 14 bases spanning the gap. Germline V gene sequence: CDR1 SGDLS, CDR2 YYNGEE. There are 15 residues in the CDR3. The CDR3 DNA sequence: TGTGCCAGCAGCGTATACGTAGGAGGATCCAATGAGCAGTTCTTC. Translating gives CASSVYVGGSNEQFF.

Only a few counts were recorded for this clonotype. A much larger clone sits a single nucleotide away, making a read error possible. This chain uses TRBV7-9 with TRBJ2-5; no definite D call. The CDR3 consists of 13 residues. Germline V gene lookup returns CDR1 SEHNR and CDR2 FQNEAQ (reference sequence). The V and J ends lost 5 bases and 5 bases respectively, with 12 bases between them. CDR3 sequence (DNA): TGTGCCAGCAGCCGGGTAGGTGGGGAGACCCAGTACTTC. It is translated as CASSRVGGETQYF.

The chain uses TRBV29-1 and TRBJ2-7, with TRBD2 as a possible D gene (5 bases). The ends were cut back, 4 bases at V and 0 bases at J, with 10 bases in the middle. The CDR3 spans 13 residues. CDR1 and CDR2 from the germline V gene are SQVTM and ANQGSEA. CDR3 nucleotide sequence: TGCAGCGTTGGAGGGATCTTCTCCTACGAGCAGTACTTC. It translates to CSVGGIFSYEQYF.

The V and J genes are TRBV6-6 and TRBJ2-5; D gene ambiguous. Germline values: CDR1 MNHNY, CDR2 SVGAGI (reference sequence). With 1 base removed from V and 2 bases from J, the gap between germline ends came to 8 bases. This CDR3 comprises 14 residues. CDR3: CASSYYAGQETQYF. The DNA of the CDR3 is TGTGCCAGCAGTTACTACGCAGGTCAAGAGACCCAGTACTTC.

CDR3 coding DNA: TGTGCCAGCAGTCCCGAAGGGGACGAGCAGTACGTC. Its translation is CASSPEGDEQYV. The chain recombines TRBV28 with TRBJ2-7; D might be TRBD1 (5 bases). Trimming left V 5 bases short and J 5 bases short, with 10 bases between. CDR1 is MDHEN and CDR2 is SYDVKM in the germline V gene. This CDR3 contains 12 residues.

The chain employs TRBV3-1 and TRBJ2-2; 9 positions agree with TRBD2. CDR1 and CDR2 from the germline V gene are LGHDT and YNNKEL (reference sequence). The CDR3 is made up of 17 amino acids. The J segment lost 4 bases and the V segment lost 1 base, leaving 7 bases of the junction unmatched. The CDR3 region is CASSQGKTSGVTGELFF. The CDR3 coding sequence is TGTGCCAGCAGCCAAGGGAAGACTAGCGGAGTCACCGGGGAGCTGTTTTTT.

This clonotype came up many times. The chain joins TRBV20-1 to TRBJ1-4; TRBD1 is a possible D gene (6 bases). The germline V gene has CDR1 DFQATT and CDR2 SNEGSKA (reference sequence). The germline V and J ends were trimmed by 0 bases and 6 bases, with 14 bases remaining between them. The CDR3 length is 15 residues. The CDR3 reads CSARDSRGAYEKLFF. CDR3 DNA sequence: TGCAGTGCTAGAGATTCCAGGGGCGCGTATGAAAAACTGTTTTTT.

This clonotype was seen only a few times. The rearrangement uses TRBV14 and TRBJ2-7; D assignment may be TRBD1 or TRBD2 (5 bases each). The CDR3 sequence is 15 residues long. Trimming removed 5 bases from V and 3 bases from J, with 17 bases in between. The germline CDR1 and CDR2 sequences are SGHDN and FVKESK. CDR3 loop: CASSRGASASYEQYV. The CDR3 DNA sequence: TGTGCCAGCAGCAGAGGGGCATCGGCGAGCTACGAGCAGTACGTC.

J is TRBJ2-7 and V is TRBV5-1; no clear D. Germline V CDR1 and CDR2: SGHRS, YFSETQ. The CDR3 loop spans 11 amino acids. The V gene lost 5 bases and the J gene lost 6 bases, with 9 bases spanning the gap. The CDR3 bases are TGCGCCAGCAGGGCAGGAGCCGAGCAGTACTTC. Encoded protein: CASRAGAEQYF.

This clonotype came up a few times. This sequence joins TRBV18 and TRBJ2-7; maybe TRBD2 (5 bases). The CDR3 length is 13 residues. Germline V CDR1 and CDR2: KGHSH, LQKENI. The V and J ends lost 4 bases and 7 bases respectively, with 14 bases between them. CDR3 DNA: TGTGCCAGCTCACGGGATAGACCGGGGGAGCAGTACGTC. It codes for CASSRDRPGEQYV.

This clonotype was detected only a few times. The genes are TRBV6-6 and TRBJ1-2; D is possibly TRBD1 (5 bases). Trimming removed 6 bases from V and 7 bases from J, with 18 bases in between. There are 14 residues in the CDR3. Per the germline V gene, CDR1 is MNHNY and CDR2 is SVGAGI (reference sequence). This CDR3 reads CASSRGRSEGGYTF. CDR3 in DNA: TGTGCCAGCAGCCGGGGGAGGTCGGAAGGTGGCTACACCTTC.

This clonotype came up once. The chain employs TRBV7-9 and TRBJ2-3, with TRBD2 identical over 10 bases. Germline V gene data show CDR1 as SEHNR and CDR2 as FQNEAQ (reference sequence). J gave up 6 bases and V 5 bases, and 17 bases lay outside the gene matches. The CDR3 runs 18 residues. Here the CDR3 reads CASSPPRLVAGGRDTQYF. CDR3 DNA sequence: TGTGCCAGCAGCCCCCCCCGACTCGTAGCGGGGGGTCGGGATACGCAGTATTTT.

This clonotype occurred many times. The chain combines TRBV6-5 with TRBJ1-6; tentatively, D is TRBD1 (5 bases). Germline loops: CDR1 MNHEY, CDR2 SVGAGI. V lost 3 bases and J lost 10, with 22 bases in between. This CDR3 is built from 17 residues. The CDR3 bases are TGTGCCAGCAGTTATTCGTTCGCAGGAGGGACGGGATCACCCCTCCACTTT. Translated, it gives CASSYSFAGGTGSPLHF.